This T cell receptor beta chain was recovered during a study of cytomegalovirus exposure and HLA in healthy donors. Overall study: Approximately 81% of 398 genotyped donors fell in the Caucasian-associated ancestry cluster. Findings and limits, study-wide: Sequences of the TCR beta chain were said to predict the HLA-A and HLA-B alleles of most subjects accurately.

The PCR contained 60 Vbeta and 13 Jbeta primers. Measured with immunoSEQ multiplex PCR; TCRdb has only the in-frame clones, and not every one. The sample contains around 150,000 clones, 65% to 85% of which appear only once. The ends were cut back, 4 bases at V and 2 bases at J, with 11 bases in the middle. The CDR3 is 14 residues long. CDR1 is SGHVS and CDR2 is FNYEAQ in the germline V gene. In this sample, this clone turned up a few times. The target antigen is unknown. This chain joins TRBV7-6 and TRBJ1-2; tentative D call: TRBD1 (5 bases). The source material was PBMCs. This clonotype was sampled from a man between 40 and 49 years old in good health and CMV-seropositive. CDR3 nucleotide sequence: TGTGCCAGCAGCTCCTCCCCAGGGAACTATGGCTACACCTTC. It translates to CASSSSPGNYGYTF. Combining the CDR3 with reference TRBV7-6 and TRBJ1-2 gives the whole variable domain GAGVSQSPRYKVTKRGQDVALRCDPISGHVSLYWYRQALGQGPEFLTYFNYEAQQDKSGLPNDRFSAERPEGSISTLTIQRTEQRDSAMYRCASSSSPGNYGYTFGSGTRLTVV.